This T cell receptor (beta chain) came from a study of neoadjuvant anti-PD-1 for oral cavity cancer. Findings and caveats of the study: Pretreatment Treg/Th17 ratio correlated inversely with post-treatment tumor clonality.

This clone showed up just once. Its antigen is as yet unknown. There are 13 residues in the CDR3. The germline CDR1 and CDR2 sequences are SGHRS and YFSETQ. The V end was cut by 5 bases, the J end by 0 bases, with 8 bases between. Time point in this sample: after neoadjuvant nivolumab, at surgical resection. Tumor libraries mostly used roughly 4.8 ug genomic DNA, two replicates each. Repertoires were generated with immunoSEQ multiplex PCR, while TCRdb's copy carries only in-frame clones and drops some. The table shows about 10,000 clones, with around 62% occurring only once. Source: tumor tissue, taken after nivolumab (anti-PD-1) treatment. The chain uses TRBV5-1 and TRBJ1-1; D might be TRBD1 (5 bases). This clonotype was sampled from a person aged 35 to 85 with oral cavity squamous cell carcinoma. CDR3 DNA sequence: TGCGCCAGCAGGGGACGGTTGAACACTGAAGCTTTCTTT. It translates to CASRGRLNTEAFF.